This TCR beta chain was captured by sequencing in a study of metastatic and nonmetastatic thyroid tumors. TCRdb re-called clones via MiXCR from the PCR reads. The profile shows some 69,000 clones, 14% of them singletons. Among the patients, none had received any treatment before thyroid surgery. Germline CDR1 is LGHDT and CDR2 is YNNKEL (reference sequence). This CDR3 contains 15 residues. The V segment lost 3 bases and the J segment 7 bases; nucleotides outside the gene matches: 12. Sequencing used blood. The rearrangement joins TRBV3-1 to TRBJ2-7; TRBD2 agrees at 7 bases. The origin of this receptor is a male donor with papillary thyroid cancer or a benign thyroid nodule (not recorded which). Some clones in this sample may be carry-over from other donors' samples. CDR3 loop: CASSQGTIGSGEQYF. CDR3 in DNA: TGTGCCAGCAGCCAGGGGACTATCGGGAGTGGAGAGCAGTACTTC.